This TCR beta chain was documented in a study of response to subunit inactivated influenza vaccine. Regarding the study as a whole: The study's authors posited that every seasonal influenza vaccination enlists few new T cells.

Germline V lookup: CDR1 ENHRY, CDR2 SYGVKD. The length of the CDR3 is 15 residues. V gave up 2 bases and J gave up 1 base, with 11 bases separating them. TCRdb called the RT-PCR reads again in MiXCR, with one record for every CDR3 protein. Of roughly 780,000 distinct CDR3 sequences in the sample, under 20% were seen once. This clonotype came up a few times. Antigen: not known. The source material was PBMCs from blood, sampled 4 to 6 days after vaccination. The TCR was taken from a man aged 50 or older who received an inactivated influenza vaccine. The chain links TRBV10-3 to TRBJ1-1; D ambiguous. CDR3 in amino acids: CAISEGDSGNTEAFF. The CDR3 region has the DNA TGTGCCATCAGTGAGGGGGATTCGGGGAACACTGAAGCTTTCTTT.